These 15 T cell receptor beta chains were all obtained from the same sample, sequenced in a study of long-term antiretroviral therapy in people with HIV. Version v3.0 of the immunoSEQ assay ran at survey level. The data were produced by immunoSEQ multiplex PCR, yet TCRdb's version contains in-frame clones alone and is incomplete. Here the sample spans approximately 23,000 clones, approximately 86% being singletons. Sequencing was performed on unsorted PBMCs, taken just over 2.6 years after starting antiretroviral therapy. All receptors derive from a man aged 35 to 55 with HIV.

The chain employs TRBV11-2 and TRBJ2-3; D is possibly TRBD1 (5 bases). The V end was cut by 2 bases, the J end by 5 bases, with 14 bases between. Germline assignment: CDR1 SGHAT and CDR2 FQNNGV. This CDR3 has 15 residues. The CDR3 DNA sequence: TGTGCCAGCAGCTTAATGTGGGGCGCGGAAGATACGCAGTATTTT. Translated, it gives CASSLMWGAEDTQYF.

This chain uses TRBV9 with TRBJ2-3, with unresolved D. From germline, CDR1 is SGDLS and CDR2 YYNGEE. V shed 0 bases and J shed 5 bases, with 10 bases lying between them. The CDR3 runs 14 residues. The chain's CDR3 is CASSVGGIGDTQYF. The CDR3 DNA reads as TGTGCCAGCAGCGTAGGTGGGATTGGAGATACGCAGTATTTT. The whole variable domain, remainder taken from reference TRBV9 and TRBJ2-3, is DSGVTQTPKHLITATGQRVTLRCSPRSGDLSVYWYQQSLDQGLQFLIQYYNGEERAKGNILERFSAQQFPDLHSELNLSSLELGDSALYFCASSVGGIGDTQYFGPGTRLTVL.

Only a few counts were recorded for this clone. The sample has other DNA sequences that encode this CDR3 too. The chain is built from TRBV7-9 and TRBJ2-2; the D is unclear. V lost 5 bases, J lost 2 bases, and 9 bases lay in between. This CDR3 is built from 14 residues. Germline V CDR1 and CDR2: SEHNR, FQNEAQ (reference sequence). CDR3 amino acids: CASSPGPNTGELFF. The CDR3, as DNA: TGTGCCAGCAGCCCTGGACCCAACACCGGGGAGCTGTTTTTT.

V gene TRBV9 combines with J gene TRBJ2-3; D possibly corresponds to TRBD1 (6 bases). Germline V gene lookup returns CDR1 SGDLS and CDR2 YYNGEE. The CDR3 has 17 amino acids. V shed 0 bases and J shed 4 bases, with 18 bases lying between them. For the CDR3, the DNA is TGTGCCAGCAGCGTAGGACAGGTCCACGTTGGTCCAGATACGCAGTATTTT. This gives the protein CASSVGQVHVGPDTQYF.

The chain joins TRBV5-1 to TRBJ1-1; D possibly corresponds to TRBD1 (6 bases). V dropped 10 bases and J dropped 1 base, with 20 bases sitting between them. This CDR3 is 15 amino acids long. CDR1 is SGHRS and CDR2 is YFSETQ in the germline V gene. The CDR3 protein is CASRGQGLGNTEAFF. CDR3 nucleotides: TGCGCCTCCCGGGGGCAGGGGCTCGGGAACACTGAAGCTTTCTTT.

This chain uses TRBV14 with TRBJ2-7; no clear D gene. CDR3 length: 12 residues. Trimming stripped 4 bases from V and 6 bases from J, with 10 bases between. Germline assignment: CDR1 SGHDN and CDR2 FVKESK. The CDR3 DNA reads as TGTGCCAGCAGCCGCCCAAGCCTCGAGCAGTACTTC. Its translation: CASSRPSLEQYF.

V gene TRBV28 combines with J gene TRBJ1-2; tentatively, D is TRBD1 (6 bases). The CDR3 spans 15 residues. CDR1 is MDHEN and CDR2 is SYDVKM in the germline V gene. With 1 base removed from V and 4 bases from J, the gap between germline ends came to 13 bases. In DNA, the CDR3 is TGTGCCAGCAGTTTATCCCCTCAGGGGCTCTATGGCTACACCTTC. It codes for CASSLSPQGLYGYTF.

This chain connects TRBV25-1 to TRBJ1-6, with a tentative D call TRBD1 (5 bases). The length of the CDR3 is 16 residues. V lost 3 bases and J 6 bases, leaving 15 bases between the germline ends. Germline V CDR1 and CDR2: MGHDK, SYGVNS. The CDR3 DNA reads TGTGCCAGCAGTGAGGCTCAAGGGGTCGGTAATTCACCCCTCCACTTT. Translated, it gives CASSEAQGVGNSPLHF.

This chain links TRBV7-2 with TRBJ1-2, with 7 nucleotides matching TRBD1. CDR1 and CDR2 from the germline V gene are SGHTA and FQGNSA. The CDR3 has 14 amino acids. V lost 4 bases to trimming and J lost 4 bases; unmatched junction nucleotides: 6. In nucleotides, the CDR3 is TGTGCCAGCAGCTCGACAACAGGGGCCTATGGCTACACCTTC. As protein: CASSSTTGAYGYTF.

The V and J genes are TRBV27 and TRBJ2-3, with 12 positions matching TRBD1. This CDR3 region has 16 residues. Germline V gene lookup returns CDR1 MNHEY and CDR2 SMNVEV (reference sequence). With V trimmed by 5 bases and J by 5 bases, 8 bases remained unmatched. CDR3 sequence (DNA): TGTGCCAGCAGTGACCGGGACAGGGGGCCGGGAGATACGCAGTATTTT. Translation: CASSDRDRGPGDTQYF.

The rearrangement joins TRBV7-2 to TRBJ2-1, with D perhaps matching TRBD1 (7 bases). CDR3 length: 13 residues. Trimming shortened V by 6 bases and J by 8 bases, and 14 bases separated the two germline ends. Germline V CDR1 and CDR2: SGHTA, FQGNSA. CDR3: CASRVTGDYEQFF. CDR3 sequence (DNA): TGTGCCAGCAGGGTAACAGGGGACTATGAGCAGTTCTTC.

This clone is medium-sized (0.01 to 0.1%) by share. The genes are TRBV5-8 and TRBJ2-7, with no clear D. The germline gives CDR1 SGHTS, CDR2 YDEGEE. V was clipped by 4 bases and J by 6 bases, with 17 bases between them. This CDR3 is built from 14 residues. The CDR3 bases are TGTGCCAGCAGCCCCGGTGGGCAGGTTCCCGAGCAGTACTTC. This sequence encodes CASSPGGQVPEQYF. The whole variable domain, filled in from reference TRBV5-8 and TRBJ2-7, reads EAGVTQSPTHLIKTRGQQATLRCSPISGHTSVYWYQQALGLGLQFLLWYDEGEERNRGNFPPRFSGRQFPNYSSELNVNALELEDSALYLCASSPGGQVPEQYFGPGTRLTVT.

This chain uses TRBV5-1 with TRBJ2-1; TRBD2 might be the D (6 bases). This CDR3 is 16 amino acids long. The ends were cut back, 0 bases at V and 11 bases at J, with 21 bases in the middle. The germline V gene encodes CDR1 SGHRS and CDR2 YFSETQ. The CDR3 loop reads CASSLGGGVRDLKQFF. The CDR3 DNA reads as TGCGCCAGCAGCTTGGGAGGAGGGGTCCGGGATTTGAAGCAGTTCTTC.

The CDR3 loop reads CSVGQDTYGYTF. Here the CDR3 DNA reads TGCAGCGTGGGACAGGATACCTATGGCTACACCTTC. This chain links TRBV29-1 with TRBJ1-2; 8 nucleotides line up with TRBD1. The CDR3 has 12 residues. The V and J ends lost 6 bases and 4 bases, in that order; junction bases with no gene match: 4. Germline V gene data show CDR1 as SQVTM and CDR2 as ANQGSEA.

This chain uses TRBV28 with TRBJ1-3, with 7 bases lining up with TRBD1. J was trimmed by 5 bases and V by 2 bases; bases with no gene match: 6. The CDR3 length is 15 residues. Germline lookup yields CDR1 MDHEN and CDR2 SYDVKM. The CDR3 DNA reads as TGTGCCAGCAGTTTAGGACAGGAGAGGAGAAACACCATATATTTT. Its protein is CASSLGQERRNTIYF.